Listed below are T cell receptor beta chains from one sample, sequenced in a study of blood T cell repertoires in COVID-19. Sequenced by immunoSEQ multiplex PCR; TCRdb stores in-frame clones only, minus some. The sample holds roughly 200,000 clones, approximately 83% seen once. Source material: PBMCs or T cells enriched from blood (not recorded which). The receptors originated from a woman aged 45-65 years who had been exposed to COVID-19. Each CDR3 is given with its conserved first and last residue. A D gene is named only where the DNA matches it firmly. Rows give clone size only sometimes, using once, few, many, or a class for an expanded clone.

D	size	V	J	DNA	CDR3
TRBD1	NA	TRBV12-3/TRBV12-4	TRBJ1-1	TGTGCCAGCAGTTGGGACAGTCACACTGAAGCTTTCTTT	CASSWDSHTEAFF
TRBD1	NA	TRBV27	TRBJ2-7	TGTGCCAGCCGCTTCAGGGGGCCTACTAGCTCCTACGAGCAGTACTTC	CASRFRGPTSSYEQYF
NA	NA	TRBV9	TRBJ1-1	TGTGCCAGCAGCGTAACAGTTTCAGAGAACACTGAAGCTTTCTTT	CASSVTVSENTEAFF
TRBD1	once	TRBV19	TRBJ1-2	TGTGCCAGTAGTAGTCGAACAGGGGATGGCTACACCTTC	CASSSRTGDGYTF
TRBD2	NA	TRBV6-5	TRBJ2-3	TGTGCCAGCAGTTCCAATAGCGGGGTGTTCACAGATACGCAGTATTTT	CASSSNSGVFTDTQYF
NA	few	TRBV19	TRBJ1-2	TGTGCCAGTAGTATCCCGGGGGGTCGGTATGGCTACACCTTC	CASSIPGGRYGYTF
TRBD1	few	TRBV11-2	TRBJ1-1	TGTGCCAGCACCTCGGACAGGGTGGCGAACACTGAAGCTTTCTTT	CASTSDRVANTEAFF
NA	once	TRBV27	TRBJ1-5	TGTGCCAGCAGTTTACGTAGCAATCAGCCCCAGCATTTT	CASSLRSNQPQHF
TRBD1	NA	TRBV19	TRBJ1-5	TGTGCCAGTAGTACAGTAACAGGGGGTACGCCCCAGCATTTT	CASSTVTGGTPQHF
NA	NA	TRBV7-8	TRBJ1-2	TGTGCCAGCAGCCCTGACAGTTTCGGGGGCTACACCTTC	CASSPDSFGGYTF
NA	NA	TRBV9	TRBJ1-1	TGTGCCAGCAGCGTAGGAAGGGCGGGCACTGAAGCTTTCTTT	CASSVGRAGTEAFF
TRBD1	NA	TRBV7-8	TRBJ2-7	TGTGCCAGCAGCTTAATCCAGGGGGCACGCGAGCAGTACTTC	CASSLIQGAREQYF
TRBD1	NA	TRBV6-1	TRBJ1-4	TGTGCCAGCAGTGAAGTTGCAGGGGGCGCAACTAATGAAAAACTGTTTTTT	CASSEVAGGATNEKLFF
NA	NA	TRBV9	TRBJ1-5	TGTGCCAGCAGCGTGGGGGACATTAATCAGCCCCAGCATTTT	CASSVGDINQPQHF
NA	NA	TRBV11-3	TRBJ2-5	TGTGCCAGCAGCCCGCGGCCCTCAGAGACCCAGTACTTC	CASSPRPSETQYF
NA	NA	TRBV5-4	TRBJ2-3	TGTGCCAGCAGCTTTCGGGGGACAGATACGCAGTATTTT	CASSFRGTDTQYF
TRBD1	NA	TRBV29-1	TRBJ1-5	TGCAGCGTGGCTTATACAGGGGGAAATCAGCCCCAGCATTTT	CSVAYTGGNQPQHF
NA	once	TRBV11-2	TRBJ2-1	TGTGCCAGCAGCTACTCCGACAGGGAGCAGTTCTTC	CASSYSDREQFF
NA	NA	TRBV11-2	TRBJ2-7	TGTGCCAGCAGCTTAGAGGGCTCCTGGGCGTACGAGCAGTACTTC	CASSLEGSWAYEQYF
NA	NA	TRBV13	TRBJ1-1	TGTGCCAGCACCCCTTGGGGGGGAAACACTGAAGCTTTCTTT	CASTPWGGNTEAFF
TRBD1	NA	TRBV18	TRBJ1-2	TGTGCCAGCTCACCGCTACGGACAGGGGACGGCTACACCTTC	CASSPLRTGDGYTF
NA	NA	TRBV24-1	TRBJ1-1	TGTGCCACCAGTGATTTAGGTGACAGTGAAGCTTTCTTT	CATSDLGDSEAFF
NA	NA	TRBV24-1	TRBJ1-4	TGTGCCACCAGTGATGCCTCCTCGGTCACACAGGAACTGTTTTTT	CATSDASSVTQELFF
NA	NA	TRBV6-2/TRBV6-3	TRBJ1-5	TGTGCCAGCAGTCAGGGGATTCATCAGCCCCAGCATTTT	CASSQGIHQPQHF
TRBD2	NA	TRBV11-2	TRBJ2-1	TGTGCCAGCAGCCAGAGCCGGGGGGGCCTGGAAGAGCAGTTCTTC	CASSQSRGGLEEQFF
NA	NA	TRBV9	TRBJ1-1	TGTGCCAGCAGCCCCCGGAGGGAAGGCACTGAAGCTTTCTTT	CASSPRREGTEAFF
NA	once	TRBV5-1	TRBJ1-6	TGCGCCAGCAGAGGTGGAGGACCTAGCTCCTATAATTCACCCCTCCACTTT	CASRGGGPSSYNSPLHF
TRBD1	NA	TRBV30	TRBJ1-1	TGTGCCTGGACTATTTCCCGAACCGGGACAGTGAATGAAGCTTTCTTT	CAWTISRTGTVNEAFF
TRBD2	NA	TRBV5-6	TRBJ2-3	TGTGCCAGCAGCTTGGGACCCGGGGAGGGAGATACGCAGTATTTT	CASSLGPGEGDTQYF
NA	once	TRBV2	TRBJ2-7	TGTGCCAGCAGTGTAGGGGGAGAGCAGTACTTC	CASSVGGEQYF
NA	NA	TRBV5-1	TRBJ1-1	TGCGCCAGCAGCGCGAACGCGGGAGGGGTCACTGAAGCTTTCTTT	CASSANAGGVTEAFF
NA	few	TRBV6-5	TRBJ1-2	TGTGCCAGCAGTTCGACAGGATCCAGGGTGCATGGCTACACCTTC	CASSSTGSRVHGYTF
TRBD1	NA	TRBV12-3/TRBV12-4	TRBJ1-5	TGTGCCAGCAGACAGACAGGGAATCAGCCCCAGCATTTT	CASRQTGNQPQHF
NA	NA	TRBV5-1	TRBJ2-7	TGCGCCAGCAGCTTAACGTCCGGGTCCGCCTACGAGCAGTACTTC	CASSLTSGSAYEQYF
NA	NA	TRBV25-1	TRBJ1-2	TGTGCCAGCAGTGAACAGGGGAGCTATGGCTACACCTTC	CASSEQGSYGYTF
NA	NA	TRBV5-4	TRBJ1-2	TGTGCCAGCAGCTTGGTGGACAGAGGCTATGGCTACACCTTC	CASSLVDRGYGYTF
NA	few	TRBV4-3	TRBJ1-1	TGCGCCAGCAGCCAAGATACCCGGGGGTCCGCGGGCACTGAAGCTTTCTTT	CASSQDTRGSAGTEAFF
TRBD1	NA	TRBV4-1	TRBJ1-6	TGCGCCAGCAGCCAAGATGTGGGCGGGACAGTTACAATGCCCCTCCACTTT	CASSQDVGGTVTMPLHF
TRBD2	NA	TRBV6-1	TRBJ2-1	TGTGCCAGCAGTGAAGCCCCAGCGGGGGGATACAATGAGCAGTTCTTC	CASSEAPAGGYNEQFF
NA	NA	TRBV18	TRBJ1-1	TGTGCCAGCTCACCGGCAGCGGATGAAGCTTTCTTT	CASSPAADEAFF
NA	once	TRBV2	TRBJ1-6	TGTGCCAGCAGCCTCGGGGGGAGCTCCTATAATTCACCCCTCCACTTT	CASSLGGSSYNSPLHF
NA	NA	TRBV29-1	TRBJ2-5	TGCAGCTCCATCCCGGGAGCCAGAGCAGAGACCCAGTACTTC	CSSIPGARAETQYF
TRBD1	NA	TRBV27	TRBJ1-2	TGTGCCAGCCGAAGGACAGGGGTGGTTAACTATGGCTACACCTTC	CASRRTGVVNYGYTF
NA	NA	TRBV18	TRBJ1-1	TGTGCCAGCTCACCTAAAGAGGGGGTCGGGGCTTTCTTT	CASSPKEGVGAFF
NA	NA	TRBV5-6	TRBJ2-7	TGTGCCAGCAGCTTTGTGGCGGGGTACGAGCAGTACTTC	CASSFVAGYEQYF
NA	NA	TRBV10-2	TRBJ2-5	TGCGCCAGCAGTGCGGTAAGAGAGACCCAGTACTTC	CASSAVRETQYF
NA	NA	TRBV18	TRBJ2-5	TGTGCCAGCTCACCAAAGGCGGGGCGCGGGGAGACCCAGTACTTC	CASSPKAGRGETQYF
TRBD1	NA	TRBV19	TRBJ2-7	TGTGCCAGTAGTCCCTGGGACAGGGGTCCTTCCTACGAGCAGTACTTC	CASSPWDRGPSYEQYF
TRBD1	once	TRBV4-2	TRBJ1-2	TGTGCCAGCAGCCTCAACACCCGGACAGGGAATGGCTACACCTTC	CASSLNTRTGNGYTF
NA	NA	TRBV6-2/TRBV6-3	TRBJ2-7	TGTGCCAGCAGTTCACAGACGTTTGGTGAGCAGTACTTC	CASSSQTFGEQYF
NA	NA	TRBV10-3	TRBJ1-2	TGTGCCATCAGTGAGGGACTGTTTTATGGCTACACCTTC	CAISEGLFYGYTF
NA	NA	TRBV3-1/TRBV3-2	TRBJ2-5	TGTGCCAGCAACGGCGGGGCGCAAGAGACCCAGTACTTC	CASNGGAQETQYF
NA	once	TRBV4-3	TRBJ1-1	TGCGCCAGCAGCCAACAGGGCGTCACTGAAGCTTTCTTT	CASSQQGVTEAFF
TRBD2	once	TRBV11-2	TRBJ2-1	TGTGCCAGCAGCTTAGGGTCGGCGGGGGGCGGAGATTACAATGAGCAGTTCTTC	CASSLGSAGGGDYNEQFF
TRBD2	NA	TRBV25-1	TRBJ2-1	TGTGCCAGCAGTGCCGGGGGGGCCTTTGAGCAGTTCTTC	CASSAGGAFEQFF
NA	once	TRBV7-2	TRBJ2-5	TGTGCCAGCAGCTTAGTCCTTACAGCTGGAGAGACCCAGTACTTC	CASSLVLTAGETQYF